The rows below give T cell receptor beta chains drawn from one sample of a study of blood T cell repertoires in COVID-19. Generated by immunoSEQ multiplex PCR, the TCRdb table keeps only in-frame clones and is missing some. The sample holds roughly 48,000 clones, around 82% seen once. Sequencing used peripheral blood. The receptors originated from a man aged 35 to 55 with acute or convalescent COVID-19. The CDR3 runs from the conserved cysteine through the conserved F or W. D genes are given only for firm matches. Expanded clones are given a class, and other clones once, few, many or no size at all.

V gene: TRBV9
clone size: few
D gene: TRBD1
J gene: TRBJ1-3
CDR3 DNA: TGTGCCAGCAGCCCTTTTGACAGGGGAAGCTCTGGAAACACCATATATTTT
CDR3 protein: CASSPFDRGSSGNTIYF

V gene: TRBV6-5
clone size: .
D gene: .
J gene: TRBJ2-5
CDR3 DNA: TGTGCCAGCAGCCTCCAGGGAGAGACCCAGTACTTC
CDR3 protein: CASSLQGETQYF

V gene: TRBV14
clone size: .
D gene: .
J gene: TRBJ1-2
CDR3 DNA: TGTGCCAGCAGCCAAGATCGGGAGAGGGCGTATGGCTACACCTTC
CDR3 protein: CASSQDRERAYGYTF

V gene: TRBV19
clone size: once
D gene: .
J gene: TRBJ1-1
CDR3 DNA: TGTGCCAGTAGTTCCCAGGGGTACTGGGGTGACACTGAAGCTTTCTTT
CDR3 protein: CASSSQGYWGDTEAFF

V gene: TRBV30
clone size: few
D gene: TRBD1
J gene: TRBJ1-5
CDR3 DNA: TGTGCCTGGAGTAGGGGGACAGGGGGCAATCCCCAGCATTTT
CDR3 protein: CAWSRGTGGNPQHF

V gene: TRBV3-1/TRBV3-2
clone size: .
D gene: TRBD1
J gene: TRBJ1-3
CDR3 DNA: TGTGCCAGCAGCCAAGACTGGACAGGGGTGGGCACCATATATTTT
CDR3 protein: CASSQDWTGVGTIYF

V gene: TRBV2
clone size: .
D gene: .
J gene: TRBJ2-4
CDR3 DNA: TGTGCCAGCAGTGAACTACTTGTAGCCAAAAACATTCAGTACTTC
CDR3 protein: CASSELLVAKNIQYF

V gene: TRBV9
clone size: .
D gene: TRBD2
J gene: TRBJ2-7
CDR3 DNA: TGTGCCAGCAGCCCCACCCTAGCGGGGTCCTACGAGCAGTACTTC
CDR3 protein: CASSPTLAGSYEQYF

V gene: TRBV5-6
clone size: .
D gene: .
J gene: TRBJ1-2
CDR3 DNA: TGTGCCAGCAGCTTATTGGGGGGTGGCTACACCTTC
CDR3 protein: CASSLLGGGYTF

V gene: TRBV19
clone size: .
D gene: TRBD1
J gene: TRBJ1-1
CDR3 DNA: TGTGCCAGTAGCCGACACAGGGGGAACACTGAAGCTTTCTTT
CDR3 protein: CASSRHRGNTEAFF

V gene: TRBV5-1
clone size: .
D gene: TRBD1
J gene: TRBJ2-4
CDR3 DNA: TGCGCCAGCAGCCGGGACAGGGGTTACATTCAGTACTTC
CDR3 protein: CASSRDRGYIQYF

V gene: TRBV5-1
clone size: .
D gene: TRBD2
J gene: TRBJ2-1
CDR3 DNA: TGCGCCAGCAGCTGGGAGGGGTACAATGAGCAGTTCTTC
CDR3 protein: CASSWEGYNEQFF

V gene: TRBV6-5
clone size: .
D gene: .
J gene: TRBJ1-3
CDR3 DNA: TGTGCCAGCGAAGCAACAGGGACCTCTGGAAACACCATATATTTT
CDR3 protein: CASEATGTSGNTIYF

V gene: TRBV7-6
clone size: .
D gene: .
J gene: TRBJ1-1
CDR3 DNA: TGTGCCAGCAGCAGGACAGATGAAGCTTTCTTT
CDR3 protein: CASSRTDEAFF

V gene: TRBV7-3
clone size: .
D gene: .
J gene: TRBJ2-3
CDR3 DNA: TGTGCCAGCAGCCTGCAGGGCCCCGCGATAGGAGATACGCAGTATTTT
CDR3 protein: CASSLQGPAIGDTQYF

V gene: TRBV7-8
clone size: few
D gene: TRBD1
J gene: TRBJ1-2
CDR3 DNA: TGTGCCAGCAGCTCACAGGGGCGGGGACGGAGCTATGGCTACACCTTC
CDR3 protein: CASSSQGRGRSYGYTF

V gene: TRBV2
clone size: .
D gene: TRBD1
J gene: TRBJ1-6
CDR3 DNA: TGTGCCAGCAGCGAACGACAGGGTAATAATTCACCCCTCCACTTT
CDR3 protein: CASSERQGNNSPLHF

V gene: TRBV6-6
clone size: .
D gene: TRBD1
J gene: TRBJ1-4
CDR3 DNA: TGTGCCAGCACAGGACAGGCTGAAAAACTGTTTTTT
CDR3 protein: CASTGQAEKLFF

V gene: TRBV6-5
clone size: .
D gene: .
J gene: TRBJ2-7
CDR3 DNA: TGTGCCAGCAGGCCCGACTACCCGGGTTTCGGGCAGTACTTC
CDR3 protein: CASRPDYPGFGQYF

V gene: TRBV6-5
clone size: .
D gene: TRBD2
J gene: TRBJ2-3
CDR3 DNA: TGTGCCATAGAACACGGGGGGGCCGGGAATACGCAGTATTTT
CDR3 protein: CAIEHGGAGNTQYF

V gene: TRBV9
clone size: .
D gene: TRBD1
J gene: TRBJ2-7
CDR3 DNA: TGTGCCAGCAGCGTAGCTAGGGGGCAGGTAGTGGGGGAGCAGTACTTC
CDR3 protein: CASSVARGQVVGEQYF

V gene: TRBV11-3
clone size: .
D gene: TRBD2
J gene: TRBJ2-1
CDR3 DNA: TGTGCCAGCAGGGGAGCGGGGGATGAGCAGTTCTTC
CDR3 protein: CASRGAGDEQFF